The 5 T cell receptor beta chains listed next were all sequenced from one sample in a study of blood T cell repertoires in COVID-19. Sequencing was performed with immunoSEQ multiplex PCR; in TCRdb, only in-frame clones are kept and a portion is missing. The repertoire consists of about 210,000 clones, with 89% occurring once and the leading ten covering roughly 5%. The sequencing sample was made of peripheral blood. The receptors shown here come from a woman aged 40 to 49 with acute or convalescent COVID-19.

This clone was detected only once. This rearrangement joins TRBV6-5 to TRBJ1-2, with 9 positions matching TRBD1. The germline gives CDR1 MNHEY, CDR2 SVGAGI. Trimming took 2 bases from V and 3 from J; bases not matched to a gene: 1. The CDR3 loop spans 14 amino acids. The CDR3 sequence is CASSYGQGYYGYTF. The CDR3 DNA sequence: TGTGCCAGCAGTTACGGACAGGGGTACTATGGCTACACCTTC.

V gene TRBV9 combines with J gene TRBJ1-4; 7 bases map to TRBD1. The J segment lost 6 bases and the V segment lost 0 bases, leaving 5 bases of the junction unmatched. This CDR3 has 15 amino acids. The V gene's germline CDR1 is SGDLS and CDR2 YYNGEE. As DNA, the CDR3 is TGTGCCAGCAGCGTAGGGGGGACAGTCTATGAAAAACTGTTTTTT. It specifies CASSVGGTVYEKLFF.

The rearrangement uses TRBV3-1 (or the pseudogene TRBV3-2) and TRBJ1-1; 9 nucleotides agree with TRBD1. The CDR3 has 15 residues. Germline CDR1 LGHDT, CDR2 YNNKEL (reference sequence). After removal of 3 bases from V and 8 bases from J, the junction contained 10 bases not matched to a gene. CDR3 residues: CASSHRRTGEMEAFF. The CDR3 bases are TGTGCCAGCAGCCACCGCCGGACAGGGGAGATGGAAGCTTTCTTT.

The chain combines TRBV27 with TRBJ1-1; 9 bases line up with TRBD1. The CDR3 spans 15 residues. Trimming cost V 4 bases and J 3 bases; bases outside gene matches: 6. Looked up from germline, CDR1 is MNHEY and CDR2 is SMNVEV (reference sequence). The CDR3 sequence: CASSWGTGSHTEAFF. CDR3 bases: TGTGCCAGCAGTTGGGGGACAGGGTCCCACACTGAAGCTTTCTTT.

The CDR3 coding sequence is TGTGCCAGCAGACTTGGACAGGGGACTGAAGCTTTCTTT. It translates to CASRLGQGTEAFF. The V call is TRBV7-6, the J call TRBJ1-1; 9 bases are a match to TRBD1. Trimming took 6 bases from V and 5 from J; bases not matched to a gene: 4. In germline, CDR1 is SGHVS, CDR2 FNYEAQ. CDR3 length equals 13 residues.